A selection of T cell receptor beta chains follows, all from one sample in a study of T cell responses to AZD1222 COVID-19 vaccine. TCRdb's table, derived via immunoSEQ multiplex PCR, lists solely in-frame clones and lacks some. Of some 74,000 clones in the sample, more than 70% are singletons; the top ten hold about 20%. Sequenced material: peripheral blood, taken on day 0 of AZD1222 vaccination. The source is an adult in good health. The CDR3 runs from the conserved cysteine through the conserved F or W. A D gene is named only where the DNA matches it firmly. Clone size appears in some rows only: once, few, many, or a class for an expanded clone.

V,size,D,J,CDR3,DNA
TRBV10-2,.,TRBD2,TRBJ2-7,CASSRLAGGNGEQYF,TGCGCCAGCAGCCGACTAGCGGGAGGAAATGGCGAGCAGTACTTC
TRBV2,few,TRBD1,TRBJ1-5,CASRPGTGGQPQHF,TGTGCCAGCCGCCCGGGGACAGGAGGTCAGCCCCAGCATTTT
TRBV18,.,.,TRBJ1-1,CASSPLGLGTEAFF,TGTGCCAGCTCACCACTCGGGTTGGGCACTGAAGCTTTCTTT
TRBV6-5,once,.,TRBJ2-7,CASGGRKGYEQYF,TGTGCCAGCGGAGGACGGAAGGGCTACGAGCAGTACTTC
TRBV6-5,.,TRBD2,TRBJ2-3,CASTVTGGPTDTQYF,TGTGCCAGCACGGTGACGGGGGGGCCCACAGATACGCAGTATTTT
TRBV4-2,.,.,TRBJ2-1,CASSQSPGGAANEQFF,TGTGCCAGCAGCCAATCTCCAGGGGGGGCCGCCAATGAGCAGTTCTTC
TRBV4-1,.,.,TRBJ1-1,CASSPDESTNTEAFF,TGCGCCAGCAGCCCGGATGAATCGACGAACACTGAAGCTTTCTTT
TRBV25-1,.,TRBD1,TRBJ2-2,CASSHSGTGDTGELFF,TGTGCCAGCAGCCATTCCGGGACAGGGGACACCGGGGAGCTGTTTTTT
TRBV6-5,once,TRBD1,TRBJ1-1,CAARPGTASTEAFF,TGTGCCGCCCGACCAGGGACAGCGAGCACTGAAGCTTTCTTT
TRBV3-1/TRBV3-2,.,.,TRBJ1-1,CASSQGEMGTFF,TGTGCCAGCAGCCAAGGGGAGATGGGAACTTTCTTT
TRBV7-2,.,.,TRBJ2-1,CASSPRGGGSTHEQFF,TGTGCCAGCAGCCCGAGGGGGGGCGGGAGTACCCATGAGCAGTTCTTC
TRBV7-6,.,.,TRBJ1-5,CASSSGAGWNQPQHF,TGTGCCAGCAGCTCGGGGGCTGGTTGGAATCAGCCCCAGCATTTT
TRBV7-2,few,.,TRBJ1-1,CASSLVTTEEAFF,TGTGCCAGCAGCTTAGTGACGACAGAAGAAGCTTTCTTT
TRBV14,.,.,TRBJ2-3,CASSLRAVSDTQYF,TGTGCCAGCAGCCTTCGGGCCGTTTCAGATACGCAGTATTTT
TRBV29-1,.,TRBD2,TRBJ2-1,CSVPGTSGRAGVRYNEQFF,TGCAGCGTCCCCGGGACTAGCGGGAGGGCCGGAGTACGTTACAATGAGCAGTTCTTC
TRBV11-2,.,.,TRBJ2-5,CASSFDGTQYF,TGTGCCAGCAGCTTTGACGGGACCCAGTACTTC
TRBV5-1,.,TRBD1,TRBJ1-1,CASSFHRGNGDTEAFF,TGCGCCAGCAGCTTCCACAGGGGGAATGGGGACACTGAAGCTTTCTTT
TRBV27,.,.,TRBJ2-7,CASSSWDNYEQYF,TGTGCCAGCAGTAGCTGGGACAACTACGAGCAGTACTTC
TRBV5-1,.,.,TRBJ1-6,CASKVAGDNNSPLHF,TGCGCCAGCAAAGTAGCAGGTGACAATAATTCACCCCTCCACTTT
TRBV2,.,TRBD1,TRBJ1-5,CASGDRAHQPQHF,TGTGCCAGTGGAGACAGGGCCCATCAGCCCCAGCATTTT
TRBV9,.,.,TRBJ2-2,CASSVRASTGELFF,TGTGCCAGCAGCGTAAGAGCGTCCACCGGGGAGCTGTTTTTT
TRBV6-5,.,.,TRBJ1-2,CASSYSSSQEGGYTF,TGTGCCAGCAGTTACTCGTCGTCACAGGAAGGGGGCTACACCTTC
TRBV7-8,.,.,TRBJ2-3,CASSLAEGLSTDTQYF,TGTGCCAGCAGCTTAGCTGAGGGACTGAGCACAGATACGCAGTATTTT
TRBV7-6,.,.,TRBJ1-1,CASSPRDLTEAFF,TGTGCCAGCAGCCCCCGGGATCTAACTGAAGCTTTCTTT
TRBV4-2,.,TRBD1,TRBJ2-3,CASSQGQGLDTQYF,TGTGCCAGCAGCCAAGGACAGGGGTTAGATACGCAGTATTTT
TRBV18,.,TRBD1,TRBJ1-4,CASSPGQGLEKLFF,TGTGCCAGCTCACCGGGACAGGGGCTTGAAAAACTGTTTTTT
TRBV7-9,.,TRBD1,TRBJ1-5,CASSIGQGNQPQHF,TGTGCCAGCAGCATAGGACAGGGCAATCAGCCCCAGCATTTT
TRBV19,.,.,TRBJ1-5,CASTRSDWGANQPQHF,TGTGCCAGTACCCGATCGGATTGGGGGGCCAATCAGCCCCAGCATTTT
TRBV27,.,TRBD1,TRBJ2-7,CASAPTGYYEQYF,TGTGCCAGCGCCCCGACAGGGTACTACGAGCAGTACTTC
TRBV21-1,few,.,TRBJ2-7,CASSKEFGVAGGFSSYEQYF,TGTGCCAGCAGCAAAGAGTTTGGGGTAGCGGGGGGGTTTAGCTCCTACGAGCAGTACTTC
TRBV5-1,.,.,TRBJ1-3,CASSFPDSGNTIYF,TGCGCCAGCAGCTTCCCTGATAGTGGAAACACCATATATTTT
TRBV4-1,few,.,TRBJ2-5,CASSRMVAETQYF,TGCGCCAGCAGCCGGATGGTGGCCGAGACCCAGTACTTC
TRBV25-1,.,.,TRBJ2-6,CASTPDSGANVLTF,TGTGCCAGCACTCCTGACTCTGGGGCCAACGTCCTGACTTTC
TRBV6-4,.,.,TRBJ1-2,CASSDSTDRWGRGYTF,TGTGCCAGCAGTGACTCCACGGACCGGTGGGGCAGGGGCTACACCTTC
TRBV21-1,.,.,TRBJ1-5,CASSRPGTGVEHQPQHF,TGTGCCAGCAGCAGACCCGGGACAGGGGTCGAACATCAGCCCCAGCATTTT
TRBV14,.,.,TRBJ1-2,CASSQVLYYGYTF,TGTGCCAGCAGCCAAGTTTTGTACTATGGCTACACCTTC
TRBV28,few,.,TRBJ1-2,CASQFVDNYGYTF,TGTGCCAGCCAATTTGTGGATAACTATGGCTACACCTTC
TRBV6-5,.,.,TRBJ1-5,CASSPSGHPDQPQHF,TGTGCCAGCAGCCCCTCTGGACACCCCGATCAGCCCCAGCATTTT
TRBV2,few,.,TRBJ1-6,CASSVGGTNSPLHF,TGTGCCAGCAGTGTTGGGGGAACTAATTCACCCCTCCACTTT
TRBV9,.,TRBD1,TRBJ1-6,CASSERGTGGNSPLHF,TGTGCCAGCAGTGAGCGGGGGACAGGGGGGAATTCACCCCTCCACTTT
TRBV3-1/TRBV3-2,.,.,TRBJ1-1,CASSQVAGNTEAFF,TGTGCCAGCAGCCAAGTGGCGGGGAACACTGAAGCTTTCTTT
TRBV3-1/TRBV3-2,.,.,TRBJ2-4,CASSQGGIQYF,TGTGCCAGCAGCCAAGGGGGCATTCAGTACTTC
TRBV5-6,.,.,TRBJ1-1,CASSPRGRTEAFF,TGTGCCAGCAGCCCACGGGGTCGAACTGAAGCTTTCTTT
TRBV29-1,.,TRBD1,TRBJ2-1,CSVAGTGWDEQFF,TGCAGCGTAGCCGGGACAGGGTGGGATGAGCAGTTCTTC
TRBV6-6,.,.,TRBJ1-2,CASRDQGLGGYTF,TGTGCCAGCAGAGATCAGGGTTTAGGTGGCTACACCTTC
TRBV2,.,.,TRBJ1-6,CASRSLDSPLHF,TGTGCCAGCAGATCCCTTGATTCACCCCTCCACTTT
TRBV9,.,.,TRBJ2-2,CASSPQAAGTGELFF,TGTGCCAGCAGCCCCCAGGCCGCGGGGACCGGGGAGCTGTTTTTT
TRBV2,.,.,TRBJ1-1,CASSVGGVTEAFF,TGTGCCAGCAGTGTGGGAGGGGTCACTGAAGCTTTCTTT
TRBV3-1/TRBV3-2,.,TRBD2,TRBJ2-7,CASSLGTSGEQYF,TGTGCCAGCAGCCTCGGGACTAGCGGGGAGCAGTACTTC
TRBV5-1,.,.,TRBJ1-1,CASSLEGGHTEAFF,TGCGCCAGCAGCTTGGAGGGGGGTCACACTGAAGCTTTCTTT
TRBV5-1,.,.,TRBJ1-2,CASSFGHQGNGYTF,TGCGCCAGCAGCTTCGGACATCAGGGGAATGGCTACACCTTC
TRBV10-3,.,.,TRBJ1-3,CAISAVTRAGNTIYF,TGTGCCATCAGTGCAGTGACAAGGGCTGGAAACACCATATATTTT